The 2 T cell receptor beta chains below come from one sample, sequenced in a study of T cells in tuberculosis. After thawing and overnight rest, PBMC were stained with GMM-loaded CD1B tetramer, viability dye and anti-CD3 for sorting. The CD1B tetramers carried C32 glucose monomycolate purified from Rhodococcus equi. Assay: immunoSEQ multiplex PCR; the TCRdb copy retains only in-frame clones and omits some. Here the sample spans 50,000 or so clones, over 75% being singletons. Sequenced: CD1b-GMM tetramer-negative cells sorted from PBMCs. The receptors were gathered from an adult woman with latent tuberculosis.

This chain joins TRBV19 and TRBJ1-1; no clear D. CDR1 and CDR2 from the germline V gene are LNHDA and SQIVND (reference sequence). V gave up 5 bases and J gave up 1 base, with 8 bases separating them. There are 13 residues in the CDR3. CDR3 coding DNA: TGTGCCAGTAGTCTCCCGGGGAACACTGAAGCTTTCTTT. It specifies CASSLPGNTEAFF.

The chain has TRBV19 and TRBJ1-3; maybe TRBD1 (6 bases). CDR3 length equals 18 residues. The germline V and J ends were trimmed by 4 bases and 5 bases, with 24 bases remaining between them. Looked up from germline, CDR1 is LNHDA and CDR2 is SQIVND (reference sequence). DNA of the CDR3: TGTGCCAGTAGTACCTCCTCAGGGGTCCCAAACCGAAGAAACACCATATATTTT. Its translation: CASSTSSGVPNRRNTIYF.